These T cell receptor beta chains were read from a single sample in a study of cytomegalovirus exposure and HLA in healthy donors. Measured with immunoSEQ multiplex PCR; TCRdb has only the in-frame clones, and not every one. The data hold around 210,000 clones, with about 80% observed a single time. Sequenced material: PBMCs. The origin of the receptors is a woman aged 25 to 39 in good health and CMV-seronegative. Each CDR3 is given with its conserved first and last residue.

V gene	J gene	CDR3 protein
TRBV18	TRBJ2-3	CASSPQLATDTQYF
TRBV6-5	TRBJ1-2	CASSRTGYSNYGYTF
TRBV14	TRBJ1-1	CASSLLGGTEAFF
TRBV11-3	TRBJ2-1	CASSLAGGPNEQFF
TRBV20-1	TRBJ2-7	CSAIWLVEQYF
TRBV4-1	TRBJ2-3	CASSLNRGDTQYF
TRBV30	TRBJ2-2	CAWSRRTVGELFF
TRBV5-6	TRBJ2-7	CASSWGGPYEQYF
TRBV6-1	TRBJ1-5	CASSEPGLQPQHF
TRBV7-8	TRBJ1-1	CASSPGTGGTTEAFF
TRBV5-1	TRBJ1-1	CASSWTGPGTEAFF
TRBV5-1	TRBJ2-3	CASSVRGADTQYF
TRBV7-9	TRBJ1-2	CASSPTGVDYGYTF
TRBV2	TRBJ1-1	CASSEQTPNTEAFF
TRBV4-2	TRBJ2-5	CASSQRRSESETQYF
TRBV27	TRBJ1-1	CASSLFRGKTEAFF
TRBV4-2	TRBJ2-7	CASSQEGLGRQAVF
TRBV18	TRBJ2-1	CASSPPAPGGEQFF
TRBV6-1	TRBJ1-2	CASSEGPRRFGGYPF
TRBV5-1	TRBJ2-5	CASSPDSGETQYF
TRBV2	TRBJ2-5	CASSEAGGGTQYF
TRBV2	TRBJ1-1	CASTLLVQDTEAFF
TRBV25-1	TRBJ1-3	CASSELGFSGNTIYF
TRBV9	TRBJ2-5	CASSTRGGQETQYF
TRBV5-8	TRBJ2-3	CASSLEYSADTQYF
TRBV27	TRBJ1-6	CASSLAGFGHSPLHF
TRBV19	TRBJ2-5	CASSTPGKETQYF
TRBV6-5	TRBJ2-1	CATGSPGTDEQFF
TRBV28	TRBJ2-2	CASISGGVWLGNTGELFF
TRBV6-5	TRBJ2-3	CASTLPGTDTQYF
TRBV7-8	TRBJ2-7	CASSPARLTAYEQYF
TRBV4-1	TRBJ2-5	CASSQVGEGAETQYF
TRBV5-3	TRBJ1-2	CARSPKRRGRGYGYTF
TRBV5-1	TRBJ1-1	CASSKVPGDMNTEAFF
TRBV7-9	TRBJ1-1	CASSLVGGKTEAFF
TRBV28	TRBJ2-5	CASRTVGETQYF
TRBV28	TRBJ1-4	CASSSVGGNNEKLFF
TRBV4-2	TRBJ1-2	CASSPELGTGSRFPTF
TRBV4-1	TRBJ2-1	CASSQETGLAGSNEQFF
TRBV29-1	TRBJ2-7	CSVGAYEQYF
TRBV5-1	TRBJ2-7	CASSFSGRAYEQYF
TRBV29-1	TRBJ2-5	CSVEAPRSQETQYF
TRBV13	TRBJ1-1	CASSSKGVFTEAFF
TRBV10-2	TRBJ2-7	CASRPPLSYEQYF
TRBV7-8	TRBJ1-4	CASSLDGTGDEKLFF
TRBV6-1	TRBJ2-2	CASSPGGSGELFF
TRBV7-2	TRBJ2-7	CASSSAYEQYF
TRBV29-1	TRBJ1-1	CSVQQGYTEAFF
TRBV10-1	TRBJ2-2	CASSIRGGSGGELFF
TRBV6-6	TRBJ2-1	CASSRGASYNEQFF
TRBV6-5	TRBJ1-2	CASSRTGTGYGYTF
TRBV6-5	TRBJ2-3	CASSYEGAIRDTQYF
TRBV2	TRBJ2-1	CASSYYNEQFF
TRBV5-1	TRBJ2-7	CASNAGTASSYEQYF
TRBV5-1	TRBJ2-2	CASTPEMLVGELFF
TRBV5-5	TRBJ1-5	CASSPVGGDQPQHF
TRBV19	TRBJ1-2	CASSTNRDRGPGYTF
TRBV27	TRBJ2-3	CASRTSGGAWGF
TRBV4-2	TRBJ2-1	CASSQAVNEQFF